These T cell receptor delta chains were read from a single sample in a study of gamma-delta T cells after stem cell transplantation. TCRdb fed the RT-PCR reads to CATT. The sample has around 2,000 delta-chain clones; approximately 18% are singletons. Sequencing was performed on gamma-delta T cells. These receptors all come from a human donor. It is not recorded whose cells these are; they may come from a transplant donor. Each CDR3 is given with its conserved first and last residue. Fields, in order: J gene, D gene, V gene, CDR3 length, clone size, CDR3 DNA, CDR3 protein. A D gene is named only where the DNA matches it firmly. Rows give clone size only sometimes, using once, few, many, or a class for an expanded clone.

TRDJ1,TRDD3,TRDV2,21,NA,TGTGCCTGTGACACCCTTCAATCTGGGGGATACGATTGGGGAGGCGCCGATAAAATCATCTTT,CACDTLQSGGYDWGGADKIIF
TRDJ1,TRDD3,TRDV2,18,few,TGTGCCTGTGACCCGACGCGTACTGGGGGACTGCTCCCCGATAAACTCATCTTT,CACDPTRTGGLLPDKLIF
TRDJ1,TRDD3,TRDV2,16,large,TGTGCCTGTGACACCTTACTGGGGGATACGACCGATAAACTCATCTTT,CACDTLLGDTTDKLIF
TRDJ1,TRDD3,TRDV2,16,large,TGTGCCTGTGAGAGACTGGGGGAGGGATTCACCGATAAACTCATCTTT,CACERLGEGFTDKLIF
TRDJ1,NA,TRDV2,16,once,TGTGCCTGTGACACCCTAGCGGCGTCGGACACCGATAAACTCATCTTT,CACDTLAASDTDKLIF
TRDJ1,TRDD3,TRDV2,22,NA,TGTGCCTGTGACACCGTCTCCTACCGTGGTTTCGGTACTGGGGGATCCTGGGATAAACTCATCTTT,CACDTVSYRGFGTGGSWDKLIF
TRDJ1,TRDD3,TRDV2,15,large,TGTGCCTGTAGTGAGCTGGGGGGATCGGCCCTGAGACTCATCTTT,CACSELGGSALRLIF
TRDJ1,NA,TRDV1,17,few,TGTGCTCTTGGGGAGGGTCTCCGGGGGCTGTACCGGGAGAAACTCATCTTT,CALGEGLRGLYREKLIF
TRDJ3,TRDD3,TRDV2,18,medium-sized,TGTGCCTGTGACAGTACTGGGGGTCTATCCTGGGACACCCGACAGATGTTTTTC,CACDSTGGLSWDTRQMFF
TRDJ1,TRDD3,TRDV2,17,NA,TGTGCCGGCCTTCCTACTCCTACTGGGGGATACTACCATAAACTCATCTTT,CAGLPTPTGGYYHKLIF
TRDJ1,TRDD3,TRDV2,22,medium-sized,TGTGCCTGTGACACCGTCCCTTCTGAACCCGTACTGGGGGATGATAACACCGATAAACTCATCTTT,CACDTVPSEPVLGDDNTDKLIF
TRDJ3,NA,TRDV2,18,medium-sized,TGTGCCTGTGACACCTCCGGCCCCTCCTCCTGGGACACCCGACAGATGTTTTTC,CACDTSGPSSWDTRQMFF
TRDJ3,TRDD3,TRDV2,19,large,TGTGCCTGTGACACCGGCCTTCTGGGGGATACGTCCTCTACGCGACAGATGTTTTTC,CACDTGLLGDTSSTRQMFF
TRDJ1,TRDD3,TRDV2,18,medium-sized,TGTGCCTGTGACCCGGTGGGTACTGGGGGTCCCTACACCGATAAACTCATCTTT,CACDPVGTGGPYTDKLIF
TRDJ1,TRDD3,TRDV2,18,medium-sized,TGTGCCTGTGACCCTTTACTGGGGGGCCTCGAGTACACCGATAAACTCATCTTT,CACDPLLGGLEYTDKLIF
TRDJ1,TRDD3,TRDV2,20,medium-sized,TGTGCCTGTGACACCGTCGGGCTGGGGGATACGACGGGGAGCACCGATAAACTCATCTTT,CACDTVGLGDTTGSTDKLIF
TRDJ1,NA,TRDV2,21,NA,TGTGCCTGTGACTTGATGTCGGCGGGCTTTCCTACTGGGGCTTATGGCGATAAACTCATCTTT,CACDLMSAGFPTGAYGDKLIF
TRDJ1,TRDD3,TRDV2,16,large,TGTGCCTGTGACACCCTGGGGGACCGGTACACCGATAAACTCATCTTT,CACDTLGDRYTDKLIF
TRDJ1,TRDD3,TRDV2,16,few,TGTGCCTGTGACACCGTGGGGGATACATCCACCGATAAACTCATCTTT,CACDTVGDTSTDKLIF
TRDJ1,TRDD3,TRDV2,18,large,TGTGCCTGTGACCCTCTCCATACTGGGGGACATCTACCCGATAAACTCATCTTT,CACDPLHTGGHLPDKLIF
TRDJ1,NA,TRDV1,19,medium-sized,TGTGCTCTTGGGGAACGAGGGCCGAGGGCCTCGACCGACACCGATAAACTCATCTTT,CALGERGPRASTDTDKLIF
TRDJ1,TRDD3,TRDV1,20,NA,TGTGCTCTTGGGGAACTACGGGAAAACTTACTGGGGGATAAGACCGATAAACTCATCTTT,CALGELRENLLGDKTDKLIF
TRDJ1,TRDD3,TRDV2,19,large,TGTGCCTGTGACACCGTGGGTTCCGAGGGGGATACGAGAACCGATAAACTCATCTTT,CACDTVGSEGDTRTDKLIF
TRDJ1,TRDD3,TRDV2,23,medium-sized,TGTGCCTGTGACCCAATGGAATCCTCCCTACCTGGGGGACTCCGGCAGGGATCGGATAAACTCATCTTT,CACDPMESSLPGGLRQGSDKLIF
TRDJ1,TRDD3,TRDV2,17,large,TGTGCCTGTGATGCCGTACTGGGGGACCTCCAGGACGATAAACTCATCTTT,CACDAVLGDLQDDKLIF
TRDJ1,TRDD3,TRDV2,19,NA,TGTGCCTGTGACAGGCTACTGGGGGATACGCGCTCGTACACCGATAAACTCATCTTT,CACDRLLGDTRSYTDKLIF
TRDJ1,TRDD3,TRDV1,21,medium-sized,TGTGCTCTTGGGGAACTAGAAGCACCCTTCTCTGGGGGATTCTACGGCGATAAACTCATCTTT,CALGELEAPFSGGFYGDKLIF
TRDJ1,TRDD3,TRDV2,16,medium-sized,TGTGCCTGTGACACCGTTGGGGGATACGAATCCGATAAACTCATCTTT,CACDTVGGYESDKLIF
TRDJ1,TRDD3,TRDV2,23,large,TGTGCCTGTGACACTATCCCAGTCCCTCCTCTACTGGGGGATACGGGATTCACCGATAAACTCATCTTT,CACDTIPVPPLLGDTGFTDKLIF
TRDJ1,TRDD3,TRDV1,13,medium-sized,TGTGCTCTTGGGGTGGGGGATCCCGATAAACTCATCTTT,CALGVGDPDKLIF
TRDJ1,TRDD3,TRDV2,18,NA,TGTGCCTGTGACAGGCTACTGGGGGATACGGGATTCACCGATAAACTCATCTTT,CACDRLLGDTGFTDKLIF
TRDJ3,NA,TRDV2,20,medium-sized,TGTGCCTGTGACACCTCTGGGTTGACTCGAAGCTCCTGGGACACCCGACAGATGTTTTTC,CACDTSGLTRSSWDTRQMFF
TRDJ1,TRDD3,TRDV2,16,few,TGTGCCTGTGACCGCCTGGGGGACCTCCAGGACGATAAACTCATCTTT,CACDRLGDLQDDKLIF
TRDJ1,TRDD3,TRDV2,20,NA,TGTGCCTGTGACTTGATGTCGGCGGGGCTGGGGGATACGAGGACCGATAAACTCATCTTT,CACDLMSAGLGDTRTDKLIF
TRDJ1,TRDD3,TRDV2,20,NA,TGTGCCTGTGACACGCTTGGTACTGGGGGATCCCGAAAGTCGACCGATAAACTCATCTTT,CACDTLGTGGSRKSTDKLIF
TRDJ1,NA,TRDV2,23,large,TGTGCCTGTGACACCGTTAAGTCCGATCCTAACGTGGGGATCGTCCATCTCACCGATAAACTCATCTTT,CACDTVKSDPNVGIVHLTDKLIF
TRDJ1,TRDD3,TRDV2,19,medium-sized,TGTGCCTGTGACTTACTGGGGGATAGTAGTCCTGATATCGGCGATAAACTCATCTTT,CACDLLGDSSPDIGDKLIF
TRDJ1,TRDD3,TRDV2,17,large,TGTGCCTGTGAATCCTTACTGGGGGATCCGTTAACCGATAAACTCATCTTT,CACESLLGDPLTDKLIF
TRDJ1,TRDD3,TRDV2,19,medium-sized,TGTGCCTGTGACACCGTCCGTGCTGTCTGGGGGATACTAGAAGATAAACTCATCTTT,CACDTVRAVWGILEDKLIF
TRDJ1,TRDD3,TRDV2,17,NA,TGTGCCTGTGACAGCGTACTGGGGGACGAGTACACCGATAAACTCATCTTT,CACDSVLGDEYTDKLIF
TRDJ1,TRDD3,TRDV2,15,NA,TGTGCCTGTGACACGCTGGGGGACACGAACGATAAACTCATCTTT,CACDTLGDTNDKLIF
TRDJ1,TRDD3,TRDV2,14,large,TGTGCCTGTGACCCACTGGGGATGTCGGATAAACTCATCTTT,CACDPLGMSDKLIF
TRDJ1,TRDD3,TRDV2,17,large,TGTGCCTGTGACACCGTACTGGGGGAGGGAGTCACCGATAAACTCATCTTT,CACDTVLGEGVTDKLIF
TRDJ1,TRDD3,TRDV2,20,large,TGTGCCTGTGACACCGTTGAGATGGGGGATCCAAACTTAAACACCGATAAACTCATCTTT,CACDTVEMGDPNLNTDKLIF
TRDJ1,NA,TRDV2,20,NA,TGTGCCTGTGACACCGCCTCTGGGGAATTCAATACGGGGCTATCGCTAAGCCTCATCTTT,CACDTASGEFNTGLSLSLIF
TRDJ1,TRDD3,TRDV2,17,few,TGTGCCTGTGACACCGTCTCAAGGCTCGGGGGATCCGATAAACTCATCTTT,CACDTVSRLGGSDKLIF
TRDJ1,NA,TRDV2,15,large,TGTGCCTGTGACACTTTGGGGATGAGGACCGATAAACTCATCTTT,CACDTLGMRTDKLIF
TRDJ1,TRDD3,TRDV2,17,large,TGTGCCTGTGACACCGTTCAGACTGGGGGATACTTGAATAAACTCATCTTT,CACDTVQTGGYLNKLIF
TRDJ1,TRDD3,TRDV2,17,few,TGTGCCTGTGACACCTCTGCTGTACTGGGGGAGGACGATAAACTCATCTTT,CACDTSAVLGEDDKLIF
TRDJ1,TRDD3,TRDV2,15,large,TGTGCCTGTGACACCTTGGGGGATAGGACCGATAAACTCATCTTT,CACDTLGDRTDKLIF
TRDJ1,TRDD3,TRDV1,19,medium-sized,TGTGCTCTTGGGGAACCCTCCCTGGGGGGATACGTACACACCGATAAACTCATCTTT,CALGEPSLGGYVHTDKLIF